The rows below give T cell receptor beta chains drawn from one sample of a study of cytomegalovirus exposure and HLA in healthy donors. Sequencing used immunoSEQ multiplex PCR; TCRdb keeps in-frame clones, though not all of them. The sample includes roughly 100,000 clones, roughly 75% of them seen just once. Source material: PBMCs. The receptors here all came from a woman aged 60-75 years in good health and CMV-seronegative. The CDR3 runs from the conserved cysteine through the conserved F or W. D genes are given only for firm matches. Clone size is given for some rows only: seen once, a few or many times, or a class if the clone is expanded.

J,V,D,size,CDR3,DNA
TRBJ2-1,TRBV7-6,.,.,CASSLASGYNEQFF,TGTGCCAGCAGCTTAGCGTCAGGATACAATGAGCAGTTCTTC
TRBJ1-1,TRBV5-6,.,.,CASSLGRRGPYTEAFF,TGTGCCAGCAGCTTGGGGCGGCGGGGGCCCTACACTGAAGCTTTCTTT
TRBJ2-3,TRBV6-5,.,.,CASKLVDTQYF,TGTGCCAGCAAATTAGTAGATACGCAGTATTTT
TRBJ2-1,TRBV18,.,.,CASSPGSNEQFF,TGTGCCAGCTCACCCGGGAGCAATGAGCAGTTCTTC
TRBJ2-1,TRBV7-9,TRBD1,.,CASSKGQGAANEQFF,TGTGCCAGCAGCAAGGGACAGGGGGCGGCGAATGAGCAGTTCTTC
TRBJ1-1,TRBV6-5,.,.,CASSYAGPTEAFF,TGTGCCAGCAGTTACGCGGGGCCCACTGAAGCTTTCTTT
TRBJ1-5,TRBV28,.,.,CASRIGQRRQPQHF,TGTGCCAGCAGGATCGGACAGCGACGTCAGCCCCAGCATTTT
TRBJ2-7,TRBV11-2,TRBD2,few,CATKSIAGGYEQYF,TGTGCCACCAAATCAATAGCGGGGGGCTACGAGCAGTACTTC
TRBJ1-1,TRBV20-1,.,.,CSATDSPEAFF,TGCAGTGCTACGGACTCCCCTGAAGCTTTCTTT
TRBJ1-1,TRBV10-3,TRBD1,few,CAISEWTGGDTEAFF,TGTGCCATCAGTGAATGGACAGGGGGGGACACTGAAGCTTTCTTT
TRBJ2-3,TRBV9,.,.,CASSPPGGGRDTQYF,TGTGCCAGCAGCCCTCCGGGGGGCGGAAGGGATACGCAGTATTTT
TRBJ2-7,TRBV19,TRBD1,.,CASSIVPGQGTYEQYF,TGTGCCAGTAGTATTGTACCGGGACAGGGGACCTACGAGCAGTACTTC
TRBJ1-1,TRBV5-6,TRBD1,.,CASSLGTGENTEAFF,TGTGCCAGCAGCTTGGGGACAGGGGAGAACACTGAAGCTTTCTTT
TRBJ1-5,TRBV5-1,TRBD1,.,CASSLGDRDAQPQHF,TGCGCCAGCAGCTTGGGTGACAGGGATGCTCAGCCCCAGCATTTT
TRBJ1-2,TRBV28,.,.,CASRYPSNYGYTF,TGTGCCAGCAGATATCCGTCTAACTATGGCTACACCTTC
TRBJ1-5,TRBV5-1,.,.,CASSEVPEQPQHF,TGCGCCAGCAGCGAGGTTCCTGAGCAGCCCCAGCATTTT
TRBJ2-3,TRBV4-3,.,.,CASSRDLADSTDTQYF,TGCGCCAGCAGCCGGGATTTAGCGGATAGCACAGATACGCAGTATTTT
TRBJ1-1,TRBV18,.,once,CASSPGGAGAEAFF,TGTGCCAGCTCACCGGGGGGGGCCGGGGCTGAAGCTTTCTTT
TRBJ1-5,TRBV12-5,.,.,CASGLDTNQPQHF,TGTGCTAGTGGATTGGACACGAATCAGCCCCAGCATTTT
TRBJ2-7,TRBV5-6,.,.,CASRDNRGGYEQYF,TGTGCCAGCAGGGACAACAGGGGGGGGTACGAGCAGTACTTC
TRBJ1-2,TRBV6-5,.,.,CASSSHRYNYGYTF,TGTGCCAGCAGTTCCCATAGATATAACTATGGCTACACCTTC
TRBJ2-7,TRBV6-6,.,.,CASSYSRGSYEQYF,TGTGCCAGCAGTTACTCGAGAGGGTCCTACGAGCAGTACTTC
TRBJ1-2,TRBV6-1,.,.,CASSEQGTAGYTF,TGTGCCAGCAGTGAACAGGGGACCGCTGGCTACACCTTC
TRBJ2-5,TRBV5-1,TRBD2,.,CASSMSGEETQYF,TGCGCCAGCAGCATGAGCGGGGAAGAGACCCAGTACTTC
TRBJ2-1,TRBV10-1,.,.,CASSDPQYNEQFF,TGCGCCAGCAGTGACCCCCAGTACAATGAGCAGTTCTTC
TRBJ2-3,TRBV7-9,TRBD2,.,CASSLAGGTDTQYF,TGTGCCAGCAGCCTAGCGGGGGGTACAGATACGCAGTATTTT
TRBJ2-2,TRBV10-2,.,few,CASYSTGELFF,TGCGCCAGTTACAGCACCGGGGAGCTGTTTTTT
TRBJ1-1,TRBV6-5,.,.,CASGRGGDEGAFF,TGTGCCAGCGGCCGGGGGGGGGACGAAGGGGCTTTCTTT
TRBJ1-5,TRBV19,.,once,CASHTSGYSNQPQHF,TGTGCCAGCCATACGTCGGGGTATAGCAATCAGCCCCAGCATTTT
TRBJ2-1,TRBV7-9,TRBD2,.,CASSPRRGGGIFNEQFF,TGTGCCAGCAGCCCTCGACGGGGGGGCGGGATATTCAATGAGCAGTTCTTC
TRBJ2-2,TRBV28,TRBD1,once,CASRDREGQGIGELFF,TGTGCCAGCAGGGACCGGGAGGGACAGGGGATCGGGGAGCTGTTTTTT